Listed below are T cell receptor beta chains from one sample, sequenced in a study of beta chain features in type 1 diabetes. Clones were read by immunoSEQ multiplex PCR, and TCRdb kept only the in-frame ones, dropping some. The data contain around 320,000 clones, around 15% of them singletons. Material for sequencing was central memory CD4+ T cells from blood. The receptors come from a man aged 25-45 years in good health. Both conserved end residues are part of each CDR3. A D gene is named only where the DNA matches it firmly. The listing skips clone size in some rows; elsewhere it reads once, few, many or a size class.

j_gene: TRBJ2-5
abundance: -
v_gene: TRBV11-3
d_gene: TRBD2
CDR3nt: TGTGCCAGCAGGCCTCTAGCGGACTCGCAAGAGACCCAGTACTTC
CDR3aa: CASRPLADSQETQYF

j_gene: TRBJ1-1
abundance: many
v_gene: TRBV18
d_gene: -
CDR3nt: TGTGCCAGCTCACTTGTCTCCCCTGGACGTGGCACTGAAGCTTTCTTT
CDR3aa: CASSLVSPGRGTEAFF

j_gene: TRBJ2-5
abundance: few
v_gene: TRBV11-2
d_gene: -
CDR3nt: TGTGCCAGCAGCTTAGTTATCGGGGGGCCATCAAAAGAGACCCAGTACTTC
CDR3aa: CASSLVIGGPSKETQYF

j_gene: TRBJ1-1
abundance: -
v_gene: TRBV10-3
d_gene: -
CDR3nt: TGTGCCATCAGTGAAGCGTGGCAGGGGGAAGCTTTCTTT
CDR3aa: CAISEAWQGEAFF

j_gene: TRBJ2-3
abundance: many
v_gene: TRBV6-6
d_gene: -
CDR3nt: TGTGCCAGCATGGGCCGCACAGATACGCAGTATTTT
CDR3aa: CASMGRTDTQYF

j_gene: TRBJ2-5
abundance: few
v_gene: TRBV11-3
d_gene: -
CDR3nt: TGTGCCAGCAGCTTACAGGGTACGAAGACCCAGTACTTC
CDR3aa: CASSLQGTKTQYF

j_gene: TRBJ2-3
abundance: -
v_gene: TRBV4-3
d_gene: -
CDR3nt: TGCGCCAGCAGCCAAGGGGGGGACAACAGGGGCACAGATACGCAGTATTTT
CDR3aa: CASSQGGDNRGTDTQYF

j_gene: TRBJ2-7
abundance: -
v_gene: TRBV4-3
d_gene: -
CDR3nt: TGCGCCAGCAGCCAAGAGCCAGCTTACTACGAGCAGTACTTC
CDR3aa: CASSQEPAYYEQYF

j_gene: TRBJ1-2
abundance: -
v_gene: TRBV18
d_gene: -
CDR3nt: TGTGCCAGCTCACCAAGGGCTTCGGGCGGCGACTATGGCTACACCTTC
CDR3aa: CASSPRASGGDYGYTF

j_gene: TRBJ2-3
abundance: -
v_gene: TRBV27
d_gene: TRBD2
CDR3nt: TGTGCCAGCAGTTTATCGGGACTAGCAGCAGATACGCAGTATTTT
CDR3aa: CASSLSGLAADTQYF

j_gene: TRBJ1-4
abundance: few
v_gene: TRBV6-1
d_gene: -
CDR3nt: TGTGCCAGCAGTGAAGGCAGGGGCGCGGGAAAACTGTTTTTT
CDR3aa: CASSEGRGAGKLFF

j_gene: TRBJ1-4
abundance: few
v_gene: TRBV11-2
d_gene: -
CDR3nt: TGTGCCAGCAGCTTAGGGGGGGCAACTAATGAAAAACTGTTTTTT
CDR3aa: CASSLGGATNEKLFF

j_gene: TRBJ2-3
abundance: -
v_gene: TRBV10-3
d_gene: TRBD1
CDR3nt: TGTGCCATCAGGGAGCGGGGACAGGGAATCGCAGATACGCAGTATTTT
CDR3aa: CAIRERGQGIADTQYF

j_gene: TRBJ1-5
abundance: few
v_gene: TRBV4-2
d_gene: -
CDR3nt: TGTGCCAGCAGCCAAGGTCAGGGTGATCAGCCCCAGCATTTT
CDR3aa: CASSQGQGDQPQHF

j_gene: TRBJ1-1
abundance: -
v_gene: TRBV7-2
d_gene: -
CDR3nt: TGTGCCAGCAGCTCCTTAGGGGGGTTTGAAGCTTTCTTT
CDR3aa: CASSSLGGFEAFF

j_gene: TRBJ2-1
abundance: -
v_gene: TRBV7-2
d_gene: -
CDR3nt: TGTGCCAGCAGTCCCGCGTACAATGAGCAGTTCTTC
CDR3aa: CASSPAYNEQFF

j_gene: TRBJ2-3
abundance: few
v_gene: TRBV6-6
d_gene: -
CDR3nt: TGTGCCAGCAGTTACCAGGGGTCCAGCACAGATACGCAGTATTTT
CDR3aa: CASSYQGSSTDTQYF

j_gene: TRBJ2-1
abundance: -
v_gene: TRBV5-6
d_gene: TRBD1
CDR3nt: TGTGCCAGCAGCGCCGGGACAGGGGATAATGATGAGCAGTTCTTC
CDR3aa: CASSAGTGDNDEQFF

j_gene: TRBJ1-1
abundance: -
v_gene: TRBV25-1
d_gene: -
CDR3nt: TGTGCCAGCAGTAAGCAGGGCAACACTGAAGCTTTCTTT
CDR3aa: CASSKQGNTEAFF

j_gene: TRBJ1-1
abundance: -
v_gene: TRBV6-5
d_gene: -
CDR3nt: TGTGCCAGCAAGGGTCTTGGGGTAGCTTTCTTT
CDR3aa: CASKGLGVAFF

j_gene: TRBJ1-2
abundance: few
v_gene: TRBV7-8
d_gene: TRBD1
CDR3nt: TGTGCCAGCAGCAAGGTACGGGACAGAGACTATGGCTACACCTTC
CDR3aa: CASSKVRDRDYGYTF

j_gene: TRBJ1-2
abundance: -
v_gene: TRBV11-2
d_gene: -
CDR3nt: TGTGCCAGCAGCTTTTCCCCCTCCGACATTAATGGCTACACCTTC
CDR3aa: CASSFSPSDINGYTF

j_gene: TRBJ1-3
abundance: few
v_gene: TRBV19
d_gene: -
CDR3nt: TGTGCCAGTAGGAAGGATGGGACCTACTCTGGAAACACCATATATTTT
CDR3aa: CASRKDGTYSGNTIYF

j_gene: TRBJ1-2
abundance: few
v_gene: TRBV7-2
d_gene: -
CDR3nt: TGTGCCAGCAGCTTTGGACGGACTTATGGCTACACCTTC
CDR3aa: CASSFGRTYGYTF

j_gene: TRBJ2-3
abundance: many
v_gene: TRBV7-9
d_gene: -
CDR3nt: TGTGCCAGCAGCCCAACCAGCCGGGGAGGCACAGATACGCAGTATTTT
CDR3aa: CASSPTSRGGTDTQYF

j_gene: TRBJ1-3
abundance: many
v_gene: TRBV5-6
d_gene: -
CDR3nt: TGTGCCAGCAGCCTTGGGTACACCGGCAAAACCTCTGGAAACACCATATATTTT
CDR3aa: CASSLGYTGKTSGNTIYF

j_gene: TRBJ2-7
abundance: few
v_gene: TRBV13
d_gene: -
CDR3nt: TGTGCCAGCGGTACATCCTACGAGCAGTACTTC
CDR3aa: CASGTSYEQYF

j_gene: TRBJ2-3
abundance: few
v_gene: TRBV7-3
d_gene: -
CDR3nt: TGTGCCAGCAGCTTAAGTGGGAGAGGGTTTACAGATACGCAGTATTTT
CDR3aa: CASSLSGRGFTDTQYF

j_gene: TRBJ1-6
abundance: many
v_gene: TRBV10-3
d_gene: -
CDR3nt: TGTGCCATCAGTGAATACGGAAATTCACCCCTCCACTTT
CDR3aa: CAISEYGNSPLHF

j_gene: TRBJ2-5
abundance: -
v_gene: TRBV13
d_gene: TRBD2
CDR3nt: TGTGCCAGCAGCTTAGAAGCGGGGAACCAAGGGACCCAGTACTTC
CDR3aa: CASSLEAGNQGTQYF

j_gene: TRBJ1-5
abundance: few
v_gene: TRBV9
d_gene: -
CDR3nt: TGTGCCAGCAGTGAAGACCCCTCGGGGGCTGGCTATCAGCCCCAGCATTTT
CDR3aa: CASSEDPSGAGYQPQHF

j_gene: TRBJ2-1
abundance: -
v_gene: TRBV5-4
d_gene: -
CDR3nt: TGTGCCAGCAGCTTGGGCGGAGGGGTGAATGAGCAGTTCTTC
CDR3aa: CASSLGGGVNEQFF

j_gene: TRBJ1-3
abundance: few
v_gene: TRBV2
d_gene: -
CDR3nt: TGTGCCAGCAGTGAAGCCGAGGCCGTCTCTGGAAACACCATATATTTT
CDR3aa: CASSEAEAVSGNTIYF

j_gene: TRBJ2-2
abundance: -
v_gene: TRBV2
d_gene: -
CDR3nt: TGTGCCAGCAGCTGGGCTTTAAGTTGGAGCGGGCCAACCGGGGAGCTGTTTTTT
CDR3aa: CASSWALSWSGPTGELFF

j_gene: TRBJ2-2
abundance: -
v_gene: TRBV6-5
d_gene: -
CDR3nt: TGTGCCAGCAGTTACTCTAGCGGGAACACCGGGGAGCTGTTTTTT
CDR3aa: CASSYSSGNTGELFF

j_gene: TRBJ2-2
abundance: -
v_gene: TRBV5-1
d_gene: TRBD2
CDR3nt: TGTGCCAGCAGCTGGGGACTACCTTTT
CDR3aa: CASSWGLPF